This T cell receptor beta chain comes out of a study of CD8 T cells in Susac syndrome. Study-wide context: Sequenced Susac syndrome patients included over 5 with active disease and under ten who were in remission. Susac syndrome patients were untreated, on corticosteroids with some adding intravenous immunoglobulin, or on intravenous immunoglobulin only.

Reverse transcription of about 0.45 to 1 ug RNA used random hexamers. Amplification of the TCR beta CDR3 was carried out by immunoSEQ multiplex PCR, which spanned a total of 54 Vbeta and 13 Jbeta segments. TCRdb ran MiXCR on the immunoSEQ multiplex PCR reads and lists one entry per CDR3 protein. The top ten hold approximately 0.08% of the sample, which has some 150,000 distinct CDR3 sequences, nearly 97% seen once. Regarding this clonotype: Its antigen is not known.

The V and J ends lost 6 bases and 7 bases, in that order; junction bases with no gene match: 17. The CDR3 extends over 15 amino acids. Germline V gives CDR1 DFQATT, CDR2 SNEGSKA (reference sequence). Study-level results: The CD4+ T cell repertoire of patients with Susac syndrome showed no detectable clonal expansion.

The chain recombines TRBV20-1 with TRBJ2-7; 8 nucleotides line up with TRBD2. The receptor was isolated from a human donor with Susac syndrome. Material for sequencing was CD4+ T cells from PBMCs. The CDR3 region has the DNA TGCAGTGCCCGGGGGGGGGCTGGACCGCTGGGGGAGCAGTACTTC. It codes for CSARGGAGPLGEQYF.